Below, 25 T cell receptor beta chains from the same sample are listed, as sequenced in a study of cytomegalovirus exposure and HLA in healthy donors. PCR employed 60 Vbeta and 13 Jbeta primers. Profiling relied on immunoSEQ multiplex PCR, and the TCRdb table lists in-frame clones only, not all of them. The sample gives approximately 190,000 clones, over 75% of which show up once; 3.8% is in the top ten. Material for sequencing was PBMCs. All receptors come from a man between 50 and 59 years old in good health and CMV-seronegative.

The J gene is TRBJ2-1, the V gene TRBV19; 14 bases align to TRBD2. The germline V gene encodes CDR1 LNHDA and CDR2 SQIVND (reference sequence). V lost 3 bases to trimming and J lost 3 bases; unmatched junction nucleotides: 7. The CDR3 contains 18 residues. The CDR3 coding sequence is TGTGCCAGTAGTATCGGACTAGCGGGGGGTGGCTTCTACAATGAGCAGTTCTTC. It specifies CASSIGLAGGGFYNEQFF.

The rearrangement joins TRBV25-1 to TRBJ2-5; 7 bases line up with TRBD1. Looked up from germline, CDR1 is MGHDK and CDR2 is SYGVNS. J was trimmed by 4 bases and V by 5 bases; bases with no gene match: 10. The CDR3 is 15 amino acids. The CDR3 here is CASSPTSGGRETQYF. CDR3 DNA: TGTGCCAGCAGTCCAACGTCAGGGGGTAGAGAGACCCAGTACTTC.

The genes are TRBV19 and TRBJ2-4; TRBD2 is a possible D gene (7 bases). Trimming left V 0 bases short and J 7 bases short, with 13 bases between. Germline-derived CDR1 and CDR2 are LNHDA and SQIVND (reference sequence). This CDR3 has 15 amino acids. The CDR3 nucleotides are TGTGCCAGTAGTATAGATCAGGGAGGGGGGAACATTCAGTACTTC. Its translation: CASSIDQGGGNIQYF.

The chain recombines TRBV5-4 with TRBJ2-2; D may be TRBD2 (7 bases). Germline V gives CDR1 SGHNT, CDR2 YYREEE (reference sequence). The CDR3 sequence is 15 residues long. V shed 2 bases and J shed 0 bases, with 8 bases lying between them. In DNA, the CDR3 is TGTGCCAGCAGCTTAGGGGGGGCGAACACCGGGGAGCTGTTTTTT. Protein product: CASSLGGANTGELFF.

The chain recombines TRBV18 with TRBJ2-1; D not certain. The CDR3 runs to 14 residues. Germline-derived CDR1 and CDR2 are KGHSH and LQKENI. Trimming pared 3 bases from V and 7 bases from J, leaving 13 bases between. For the CDR3, the DNA is TGTGCCAGCTCACCTCTTCCAGGTACGAATGAGCAGTTCTTC. Protein: CASSPLPGTNEQFF.

Only a few counts were recorded for this clone. The chain couples TRBV18 to TRBJ1-2; D is unclear. The CDR3 spans 13 residues. Trimming took off 0 bases at V and 4 bases at J, with 6 bases between the two ends. Germline-derived CDR1 and CDR2 are KGHSH and LQKENI. The CDR3 protein is CASSPPYGYGYTF. In nucleotides, the CDR3 is TGTGCCAGCTCACCACCGTACGGCTATGGCTACACCTTC.

This sequence joins TRBV27 and TRBJ2-7, with 7 bases fitting TRBD1. This CDR3 has 13 amino acids. Trimming at V came to 6 bases and at J to 6 bases, leaving 8 bases not matched to a gene. CDR1 MNHEY and CDR2 SMNVEV come from the germline V gene (reference sequence). CDR3 bases: TGTGCCAGCAGCCAATATTACAGGGGCGAGCAGTACTTC. It translates to CASSQYYRGEQYF.

The chain links TRBV11-2 to TRBJ2-7; TRBD1 agrees at 9 bases. The junction had 5 bases not matched to a gene; V was cut back by 2 bases and J by 0 bases. CDR1 SGHAT and CDR2 FQNNGV come from the germline V gene. This CDR3 comprises 16 residues. The CDR3 is CASSLLGQGGSYEQYF. DNA of the CDR3: TGTGCCAGCAGCTTACTGGGACAGGGAGGCTCCTACGAGCAGTACTTC.

This chain joins TRBV28 and TRBJ1-4; D may be TRBD1 (6 bases). V dropped 2 bases and J dropped 6 bases, with 10 bases sitting between them. The CDR3 length is 14 residues. The germline V gene has CDR1 MDHEN and CDR2 SYDVKM. CDR3 residues: CASSLGGADEKLFF. DNA for the CDR3: TGTGCCAGCAGTTTAGGGGGGGCTGATGAAAAACTGTTTTTT.

This rearrangement joins TRBV19 to TRBJ2-7; TRBD1 matches 8 bases. The CDR3 runs to 14 residues. Germline lookup yields CDR1 LNHDA and CDR2 SQIVND (reference sequence). V trimming: 4 bases; J trimming: 2 bases; junction bases outside the gene matches: 4. The CDR3 sequence is CASSRRTGPYEQYF. In DNA form, the CDR3 reads TGTGCCAGTAGTAGAAGGACAGGGCCCTACGAGCAGTACTTC.

The chain joins TRBV10-2 to TRBJ2-7; possible D gene TRBD1, 5 bases. The germline V and J ends were trimmed by 10 bases and 4 bases, with 17 bases remaining between them. This CDR3 is built from 13 residues. Germline values: CDR1 WSHSY, CDR2 SAAADI. The DNA for the CDR3 is TGCGCCACCCAGGGAAGTGGGTCGTACGAGCAGTACTTC. Translated: CATQGSGSYEQYF.

This chain uses TRBV7-2 with TRBJ2-7, with 14 bases that match TRBD2. The trim removed 5 bases at V and 4 bases at J, leaving 4 bases unmatched. This CDR3 spans 15 amino acids. The germline CDR1 and CDR2 sequences are SGHTA and FQGNSA. CDR3 amino acids: CASSRLAGGLYEQYF. Here the CDR3 DNA reads TGTGCCAGCAGCCGACTAGCGGGGGGGCTTTACGAGCAGTACTTC.

V and J are TRBV7-9 and TRBJ1-5; D uncertain. This CDR3 is 15 amino acids long. The germline V gene has CDR1 SEHNR and CDR2 FQNEAQ (reference sequence). The V and J ends lost 5 bases and 2 bases respectively, with 13 bases between them. The CDR3, as DNA: TGTGCCAGCAGCCTAGGGCCCGGAGGCAATCAGCCCCAGCATTTT. Translating gives CASSLGPGGNQPQHF.

CDR3 sequence reads: CAWSNGLENIQYF. CDR3 nucleotides: TGTGCCTGGAGTAATGGACTAGAAAACATTCAGTACTTC. V and J are TRBV30 and TRBJ2-4; TRBD2 matches at 7 bases. This CDR3 spans 13 amino acids. V dropped 2 bases and J dropped 5; count of bases not matched to a gene: 3. Germline CDR1 reads GTSNPN; CDR2 reads SVGIG (reference sequence). Based on the CDR3 plus reference TRBV30 and TRBJ2-4, the full variable domain is SQTIHQWPATLVQPVGSPLSLECTVEGTSNPNLYWYRQAAGRGLQLLFYSVGIGQISSEVPQNLSASRPQDRQFILSSKKLLLSDSGFYLCAWSNGLENIQYFGAGTRLSVL.

The CDR3 DNA is TGCGCCAGCAGATATTGGACAGGCGTCCTGACTTTC. As protein: CASRYWTGVLTF. The gene calls are TRBV5-1 and TRBJ2-6; 7 bases align to TRBD1. The CDR3 length is 12 residues. The V gene end was trimmed by 5 bases and the J gene end by 12 bases; junction bases not matched to a gene: 5. Germline CDR1 is SGHRS and CDR2 is YFSETQ.

The chain is built from TRBV2 and TRBJ1-2, with a tentative D call TRBD1 (6 bases). V lost 3 bases and J lost 8, with 10 bases in between. CDR3 length equals 12 residues. CDR1 is SNHLY and CDR2 is FYNNEI in the germline V gene. In DNA form, the CDR3 reads TGTGCCAGCAGTGACACAGGGTTAGGCTACACCTTC. This sequence encodes CASSDTGLGYTF.

The chain uses TRBV11-2 and TRBJ2-1; 7 positions match TRBD2. Germline CDR1 is SGHAT and CDR2 is FQNNGV. With V trimmed by 5 bases and J by 9 bases, 10 bases remained unmatched. This CDR3 contains 14 residues. CDR3 sequence: CASSAIKTSSEQFF. The CDR3 coding sequence is TGTGCCAGCAGCGCAATAAAGACTAGCAGTGAGCAGTTCTTC. The full variable domain, rest sourced from reference TRBV11-2 and TRBJ2-1, is EAGVAQSPRYKIIEKRQSVAFWCNPISGHATLYWYQQILGQGPKLLIQFQNNGVVDDSQLPKDRFSAERLKGVDSTLKIQPAKLEDSAVYLCASSAIKTSSEQFFGPGTRLTVL.

The rearrangement uses TRBV4-3 and TRBJ2-2; D ambiguous. Per germline, CDR1 LGHNA and CDR2 YSLEER. Between the trimmed V and J ends, which lost 3 bases and 1 base, there was a span of 9 bases. This CDR3 contains 15 residues. The CDR3 spells CASSHSQENTGELFF. CDR3 coding DNA: TGCGCCAGCAGCCATTCTCAGGAGAACACCGGGGAGCTGTTTTTT.

V gene TRBV6-5 combines with J gene TRBJ2-5, with 8 positions matching TRBD2. CDR3 length: 15 amino acids. J was trimmed by 5 bases and V by 0 bases; bases with no gene match: 5. Germline CDR1 MNHEY, CDR2 SVGAGI. The CDR3 DNA sequence: TGTGCCAGCAGTTACTCGACGGGGGGGAGGGAGACCCAGTACTTC. Translating gives CASSYSTGGRETQYF.

This clone was picked up one time. The J gene is TRBJ2-5, the V gene TRBV12-5; TRBD1 is a possible D gene (5 bases). CDR3 length: 12 residues. V lost 7 bases and J lost 5, with 11 bases in between. Germline CDR1 LGHNT, CDR2 FRNRAP. DNA of the CDR3: TGTGCTAGTGCCGAAGGGGTCGAGACCCAGTACTTC. This translates into CASAEGVETQYF. The full variable domain, completed using reference TRBV12-5 and TRBJ2-5, is DARVTQTPRHKVTEMGQEVTMRCQPILGHNTVFWYRQTMMQGLELLAYFRNRAPLDDSGMPKDRFSAEMPDATLATLKIQPSEPRDSAVYFCASAEGVETQYFGPGTRLLVL.

This sequence joins TRBV13 and TRBJ1-5; D not resolved. There are 16 residues in the CDR3. Trimming removed 0 bases from V and 1 base from J, with 10 bases in between. Germline assignment: CDR1 PRHDT and CDR2 FYEKMQ (reference sequence). The CDR3 protein is CASSLGGIASNQPQHF. The CDR3 DNA reads as TGTGCCAGCAGCTTAGGGGGCATCGCCAGCAATCAGCCCCAGCATTTT.

The rearrangement links TRBV30 to TRBJ1-5, with D perhaps matching TRBD1 (5 bases). V was cut by 1 base and J by 11 bases, with 15 bases left in between. The germline V gene encodes CDR1 GTSNPN and CDR2 SVGIG (reference sequence). The CDR3 sequence is 13 residues long. CDR3 nucleotides: TGTGCCTGGAGTGGTACAGGCGAGAGGACCCAGCATTTT. Protein: CAWSGTGERTQHF. The complete variable domain, with remaining parts taken from reference TRBV30 and TRBJ1-5, reads SQTIHQWPATLVQPVGSPLSLECTVEGTSNPNLYWYRQAAGRGLQLLFYSVGIGQISSEVPQNLSASRPQDRQFILSSKKLLLSDSGFYLCAWSGTGERTQHFGDGTRLSIL.

The rearrangement uses TRBV19 and TRBJ2-5; TRBD1 is a possible D gene (6 bases). CDR1 and CDR2 from the germline V gene are LNHDA and SQIVND (reference sequence). V shed 5 bases and J shed 1 base, with 14 bases lying between them. The CDR3 has 15 amino acids. For the CDR3, the DNA is TGTGCCAGTAGTTCTTCCCGGGACATCCAAGAGACCCAGTACTTC. Translation: CASSSSRDIQETQYF. The whole variable domain, remainder taken from reference TRBV19 and TRBJ2-5, is DGGITQSPKYLFRKEGQNVTLSCEQNLNHDAMYWYRQDPGQGLRLIYYSQIVNDFQKGDIAEGYSVSREKKESFPLTVTSAQKNPTAFYLCASSSSRDIQETQYFGPGTRLLVL.

The rearrangement joins TRBV18 to TRBJ2-5, with unresolved D. CDR1 KGHSH and CDR2 LQKENI come from the germline V gene. The CDR3 has 15 amino acids. Trimming pared 3 bases from V and 2 bases from J, leaving 13 bases between. The CDR3 spells CASSPFPSEQETQYF. The CDR3 region has the DNA TGTGCCAGCTCACCTTTTCCTTCAGAACAAGAGACCCAGTACTTC.

V is TRBV11-2 and J is TRBJ1-5; weak D call: TRBD1 (5 bases). The CDR3 length is 13 residues. The V end lost 5 bases, the J end lost 6 bases, and 11 bases lay between the germline ends. CDR1 is SGHAT and CDR2 is FQNNGV in the germline V gene. This CDR3 is CASSKGEFQPQHF. The CDR3 region has the DNA TGTGCCAGCAGCAAAGGGGAATTTCAGCCCCAGCATTTT.